This TCR beta chain emerged from a study of T cell responses to AZD1222 COVID-19 vaccine. In the study overall: Second doses that came at about 4 or about 12 weeks were put together.

General observations from the study: Donors were chiefly white British, with a greater number of females, and clonal diversity was perhaps underestimated. Only after the peak T cell response were repertoires sampled.

Regarding this clone: Its antigen is as yet unknown.

The V and J ends lost 5 bases and 1 base respectively, with 19 bases between them. The CDR3 totals 16 residues. Germline V lookup: CDR1 SGHDT, CDR2 YYEEEE. Generated by immunoSEQ multiplex PCR, the TCRdb table keeps only in-frame clones and is missing some. The table lists 90,000 to 120,000 clones, roughly 87% of them singletons. The starting material was peripheral blood, obtained on day 0 of AZD1222 vaccination. The genes are TRBV5-6 and TRBJ2-7; tentative D call: TRBD2 (6 bases). The TCR sequence derives from an adult in good health. For the CDR3, the DNA is TGTGCCAGCAGTAAGCCGGGCGGGGTCAGGTCCTACGAGCAGTACTTC. Encoded protein: CASSKPGGVRSYEQYF.